The present TCR beta chain was sequenced within a study of graft-versus-host responses after intestinal transplantation. In the study overall: Recipients got multivisceral, liver-intestinal, or isolated intestinal transplants. General study findings and limits: GvH clones occurred in recipient marrow; some first appeared in ileum or blood.

CDR3 length: 15 residues. CDR1 is SGHNT, CDR2 YYREEE, per germline (reference sequence). V was pared by 4 bases and J by 6 bases, with 18 bases between. Clones were sequenced by immunoSEQ multiplex PCR, and TCRdb holds only the in-frame ones, with some missing. Here the sample spans about 90,000 clones, 80% to 95% being singletons. With regard to this clone: Its specificity is unknown.

The chain uses TRBV5-4 and TRBJ2-3; a possible D gene is TRBD2 (6 bases). The receptor comes from a human donor who was the organ donor for an intestinal transplant. Sequences were derived from unstimulated CD8+ T cells sorted from spleen or lymph node cells, sampled before transplant. The CDR3 sequence is CASSHGTSGADTQYF. The CDR3 bases are TGTGCCAGCAGCCATGGGACGTCGGGAGCGGATACGCAGTATTTT.